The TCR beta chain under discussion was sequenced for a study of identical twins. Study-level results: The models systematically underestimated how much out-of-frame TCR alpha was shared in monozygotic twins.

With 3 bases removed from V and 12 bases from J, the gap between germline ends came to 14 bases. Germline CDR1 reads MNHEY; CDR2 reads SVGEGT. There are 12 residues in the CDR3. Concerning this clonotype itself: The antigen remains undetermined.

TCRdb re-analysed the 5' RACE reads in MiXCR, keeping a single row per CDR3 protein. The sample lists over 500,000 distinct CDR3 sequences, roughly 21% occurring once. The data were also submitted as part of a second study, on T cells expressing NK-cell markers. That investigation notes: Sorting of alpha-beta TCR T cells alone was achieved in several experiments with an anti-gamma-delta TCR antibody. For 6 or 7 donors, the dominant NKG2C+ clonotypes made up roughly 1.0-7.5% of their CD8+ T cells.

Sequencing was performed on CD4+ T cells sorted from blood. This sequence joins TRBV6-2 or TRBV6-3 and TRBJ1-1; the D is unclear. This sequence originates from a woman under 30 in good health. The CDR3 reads CASSYTPIGTFF. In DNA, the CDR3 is TGTGCCAGCAGTTATACACCCATTGGGACTTTCTTT.